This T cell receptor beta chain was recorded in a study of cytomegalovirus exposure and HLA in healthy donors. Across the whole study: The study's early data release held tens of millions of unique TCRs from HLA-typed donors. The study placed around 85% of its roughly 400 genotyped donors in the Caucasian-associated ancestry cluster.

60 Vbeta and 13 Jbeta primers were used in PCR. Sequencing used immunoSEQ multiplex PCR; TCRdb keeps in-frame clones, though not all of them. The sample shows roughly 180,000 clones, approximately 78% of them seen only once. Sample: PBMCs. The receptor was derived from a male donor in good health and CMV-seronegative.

This CDR3 reads CASSPDRDLYEQYF. CDR3 nucleotide sequence: TGTGCCAGCAGTCCAGACAGGGATCTCTACGAGCAGTACTTC. The genes are TRBV27 and TRBJ2-7; 7 bases are shared with TRBD1. The CDR3 has 14 residues. J was trimmed by 3 bases and V by 5 bases; bases with no gene match: 7. Germline V gives CDR1 MNHEY, CDR2 SMNVEV (reference sequence).